Given below is one T cell receptor beta chain in context. The antigen is undetermined. These data belong to a study of blood T cells in healthy people across ages. The second PCR ran about 6 to 11 cycles with a sample-barcoded 5' primer and J-beta primers. Each CDR3 protein is one row after TCRdb ran MiXCR on the 5' RACE reads. The sample comprises approximately 1,100,000 distinct CDR3 sequences, 35% to 55% of which are singletons, and approximately 17% rests with the top ten. The CDR3 is 14 residues long. CDR1 is DFQATT and CDR2 is SNEGSKA in the germline V gene (reference sequence). V lost 1 base to trimming and J lost 13 bases; unmatched junction nucleotides: 13. The sample, approximately 10 milliliters of peripheral blood, was drawn from each donor. Study-level results: Estimates of total diversity, which came from one million sequenced T cells, were considered to be underestimates.

The sequence was collected from a woman aged 55-69 years in good health. V and J are TRBV20-1 and TRBJ2-4, with 7 bases that match TRBD2. Material: blood. This CDR3 reads CSARGRAGPSVQYF. CDR3 coding DNA: TGCAGTGCTAGAGGCCGAGCGGGGCCGTCTGTGCAGTACTTC.